Listed below are T cell receptor beta chains from one sample, sequenced in a study of graft-versus-host responses after intestinal transplantation. The table came from immunoSEQ multiplex PCR; TCRdb's copy has only in-frame clones and leaves some out. The repertoire consists of about 120,000 clones, with over 85% occurring once and the leading ten covering around 0.12%. These TCRs' antigens remain unknown. The sample consisted of unstimulated CD4+ T cells sorted from spleen or lymph node cells, taken before intestinal transplant. All receptors derive from a human donor who received an intestinal transplant. The CDR3 runs from the conserved cysteine through the conserved F or W. D genes are given only for firm matches. Clone size, where shown, is once, few, many, or a class for clones that have expanded.

>TRBJ1-4|TRBV19|few|13|NA
TGTGCCAGTAGTATCCGGGGAGTGGAAAAACTGTTTTTT
CASSIRGVEKLFF
>TRBJ1-2|TRBV20-1|NA|8|NA
TGCAGTGCTAGACACCACACCTTC
CSARHHTF
>TRBJ2-5|TRBV15|once|15|TRBD2
TGTGCCACCAGCAGAGATACTAGCGGGAGGAAGACCCAGTACTTC
CATSRDTSGRKTQYF
>TRBJ1-1|TRBV9|NA|15|NA
TGTGCCAGCAGCTCCACGACAGATCTGGACACTGAAGCTTTCTTT
CASSSTTDLDTEAFF
>TRBJ2-2|TRBV14|once|17|TRBD2
TGTGCCAGCAGCCCCCAGTTACTAGCGCGGAGAACCGGGGAGCTGTTTTTT
CASSPQLLARRTGELFF
>TRBJ2-7|TRBV2|NA|17|NA
TGTGCCAGCAGTGATAAGGTTCCGGGACACGGGGCCTACGAGCAGTACTTC
CASSDKVPGHGAYEQYF
>TRBJ2-4|TRBV27|once|15|NA
TGTGCCAGCAGACCGAGGGCGGGCGCCAAAAACATTCAGTACTTC
CASRPRAGAKNIQYF
>TRBJ1-3|TRBV30|NA|15|TRBD1
TGTGCCTGCAAGGGACAGGGATCCTCTGGAAACACCATATATTTT
CACKGQGSSGNTIYF
>TRBJ2-7|TRBV7-9|NA|13|NA
TGTGCCTTTCAGGGTCGGAGGGAAAACGAGCAGTACTTC
CAFQGRRENEQYF
>TRBJ2-7|TRBV7-9|few|15|NA
TGTGCCAGCAGCCCTATCGTAAGACTCTCCTACGAGCAGTACTTC
CASSPIVRLSYEQYF